A single sample gave rise to the 11 T cell receptor beta chains below, sequenced in a study of T cell changes during pregnancy in multiple sclerosis (dated by TCRdb to the late 2010s). Library prep was done by the immunoSEQ multiplex PCR assay. Drawn from immuneACCESS, this table holds only the in-frame rearrangements with V and J called that TCRdb kept. Clones are partly lost; checked studies trace under half to an unresolved V gene and leave the rest unexplained. This sample holds just under 50,000 clones; roughly 94% were observed only once. Approximately 0.31% of the sample lies in the top ten. The sequenced sample was CD4+ T cells from peripheral blood mononuclear cells, obtained in the third trimester of pregnancy. These TCRs come from a female donor with multiple sclerosis, enrolled in a pregnancy study.

This chain joins TRBV14 and TRBJ1-1; D is ambiguous. The CDR3 is 11 amino acids. Deletions cut 3 bases from V and 8 bases from J, with 7 bases between. CDR1 and CDR2 from the germline V gene are SGHDN and FVKESK. The CDR3: CASSHTREAFF. CDR3 nucleotides: TGTGCCAGCAGCCATACGAGGGAAGCTTTCTTT.

This clone appeared a single time. The genes are TRBV19 and TRBJ2-1; D might be TRBD1 (5 bases). Germline CDR1 LNHDA, CDR2 SQIVND (reference sequence). The CDR3 extends over 16 amino acids. The V end was cut by 5 bases, the J end by 0 bases, with 14 bases between. The chain's CDR3 is CASSLIRVSSYNEQFF. The CDR3 DNA sequence: TGTGCCAGTAGTTTGATCAGGGTCAGCTCCTACAATGAGCAGTTCTTC.

The chain combines TRBV6-1 with TRBJ2-3; TRBD1 agrees at 7 bases. Germline V gene data show CDR1 as MNHNS and CDR2 as SASEGT. There are 15 residues in the CDR3. V gave up 2 bases and J gave up 2 bases; unmatched junction bases: 4. CDR3 sequence reads: CASSEWDSHTDTQYF. CDR3 in DNA: TGTGCCAGCAGTGAATGGGACAGCCACACAGATACGCAGTATTTT.

The V gene is TRBV7-3, the J gene TRBJ2-3; TRBD2 agrees at 10 bases. Per germline, CDR1 SGHTA and CDR2 FQGTGA. V shed 4 bases and J 4 bases; nucleotides not matched to a gene: 8. This CDR3 has 16 residues. The CDR3 loop reads CASSSPLAGIADTQYF. Here the CDR3 DNA reads TGTGCCAGCAGCTCTCCACTAGCGGGGATCGCAGATACGCAGTATTTT.

This chain links TRBV30 with TRBJ1-5, with D maybe TRBD1 (6 bases). The germline gives CDR1 GTSNPN, CDR2 SVGIG (reference sequence). Trimming shortened V by 2 bases and J by 13 bases, and 12 bases separated the two germline ends. The CDR3 totals 11 residues. The DNA of the CDR3 is TGTGCCTGGAGTAAAGGGACAATTCAGCATTTT. It is translated as CAWSKGTIQHF.

The V call is TRBV11-3, the J call TRBJ2-1; unclear D gene. Germline lookup yields CDR1 SGHNT and CDR2 YENEEA. The V gene lost 5 bases and the J gene lost 3 bases, with 11 bases spanning the gap. The CDR3 runs to 14 residues. CDR3 sequence: CASSRHRDYNEQFF. CDR3 bases: TGTGCCAGCAGCCGCCATCGAGACTACAATGAGCAGTTCTTC. The full variable domain, its missing parts supplied by reference TRBV11-3 and TRBJ2-1, is EAGVVQSPRYKIIEKKQPVAFWCNPISGHNTLYWYLQNLGQGPELLIRYENEEAVDDSQLPKDRFSAERLKGVDSTLKIQPAELGDSAVYLCASSRHRDYNEQFFGPGTRLTVL.

Comments on this clone: The junction differs from germline at one of its ends, possibly a read error. The chain combines TRBV7-2 with TRBJ1-6, with D uncertain. Germline loops: CDR1 SGHTA, CDR2 FQGNSA. The CDR3 length is 12 residues. The CDR3 loop is CASSSYDSPLHF. The CDR3 nucleotides read TGTGCCAGCAGCTCCTATGATTCACCCCTCCACTTT.

The sample holds one count of this clone. The chain employs TRBV7-9 and TRBJ2-5; 7 bases match TRBD1. CDR1 is SEHNR, CDR2 FQNEAQ, per germline (reference sequence). V lost 3 bases to trimming and J lost 9 bases; unmatched junction nucleotides: 13. The CDR3 runs 15 residues. CDR3 nucleotide sequence: TGTGCCAGCAGCTTGTTGGACAGGCGGGTGGGGGCCCAGTACTTC. Amino acids: CASSLLDRRVGAQYF.

V and J are TRBV5-4 and TRBJ2-7, with D possibly being TRBD1 (5 bases). The V end lost 0 bases, the J end lost 4 bases, and 11 bases lay between the germline ends. The CDR3 is 14 residues long. Germline V gene sequence: CDR1 SGHNT, CDR2 YYREEE (reference sequence). For the CDR3, the DNA is TGTGCCAGCAGCTTGGACGGCAGGGAATACGAGCAGTACTTC. Translated, it gives CASSLDGREYEQYF.

This chain joins TRBV10-3 and TRBJ2-7; a possible D gene is TRBD2 (6 bases). The CDR3 runs 13 residues. The germline V gene encodes CDR1 ENHRY and CDR2 SYGVKD. V lost 5 bases, J lost 4 bases, and 12 bases lay in between. The CDR3 nucleotides are TGTGCCATCAGTTCCGGGGGAGAATACGAGCAGTACTTC. Its translation: CAISSGGEYEQYF.

The chain joins TRBV9 to TRBJ1-1; TRBD1 aligns across 7 bases. The CDR3 contains 15 residues. Unmatched junction bases numbered 2, after V lost 0 bases and J lost 0 bases. Germline V lookup: CDR1 SGDLS, CDR2 YYNGEE. The CDR3 sequence is CASSVADRLNTEAFF. CDR3 sequence (DNA): TGTGCCAGCAGCGTAGCGGACAGGTTGAACACTGAAGCTTTCTTT.